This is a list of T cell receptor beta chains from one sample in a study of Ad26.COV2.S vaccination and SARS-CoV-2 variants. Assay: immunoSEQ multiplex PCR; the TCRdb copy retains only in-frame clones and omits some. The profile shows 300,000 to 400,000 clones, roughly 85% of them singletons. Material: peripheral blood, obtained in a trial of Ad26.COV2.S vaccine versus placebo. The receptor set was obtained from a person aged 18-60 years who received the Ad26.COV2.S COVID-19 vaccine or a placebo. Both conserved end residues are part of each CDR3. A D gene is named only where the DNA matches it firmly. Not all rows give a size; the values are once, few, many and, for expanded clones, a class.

TGTGCCAGCAGCTTCAGGGGTGGGACCTACGAGCAGTACTTC,CASSFRGGTYEQYF,NA,NA,TRBV7-2,TRBJ2-7
TGTGCCAGCAGTTCACAACCGGGACAGGGGCCGGATACGCAGTATTTT,CASSSQPGQGPDTQYF,TRBD1,NA,TRBV27,TRBJ2-3
TGTGCCAGCAGCCAAGCGGGAGGCGGCTACACCTTC,CASSQAGGGYTF,NA,NA,TRBV3-1/TRBV3-2,TRBJ1-2
TGTGCCAGCACCCTGGGGACAGGGGGCAGATGGAATTCACCCCTCCACTTT,CASTLGTGGRWNSPLHF,TRBD1,NA,TRBV28,TRBJ1-6
TGTGCCAGCAGCTCCAGACAGGCGGGGAGCACTGAAGCTTTCTTT,CASSSRQAGSTEAFF,NA,NA,TRBV7-8,TRBJ1-1
TGTGCCAGCAGTAGAACCAGGGACACAGATACGCAGTATTTT,CASSRTRDTDTQYF,NA,NA,TRBV27,TRBJ2-3
TGTGCCAGTAGTACCCAGGGTTGGACCGGGGAGCTGTTTTTT,CASSTQGWTGELFF,NA,once,TRBV19,TRBJ2-2
TGTGCCAGCAGCGGAGGGACTAGCGGGGGGATAGATACGCAGTATTTT,CASSGGTSGGIDTQYF,TRBD2,NA,TRBV2,TRBJ2-3
TGCGCCAGCAGCCAAGTACACTCAGGGTTTCGCGAGCAGTACTTC,CASSQVHSGFREQYF,NA,once,TRBV4-3,TRBJ2-7
TGTGCCAGCAGCCTCGACAAGAACACTGAAGCTTTCTTT,CASSLDKNTEAFF,NA,medium-sized,TRBV12-3/TRBV12-4,TRBJ1-1
TGTGCCAGCAGCAAAGCCCAAGGACAGCTAAACACCGGGGAGCTGTTTTTT,CASSKAQGQLNTGELFF,NA,NA,TRBV21-1,TRBJ2-2